The present entry profiles one TCR beta chain with its context. What antigen it recognizes has not been identified. One base away there is no much larger clone; base qualities are not given. Each collaborating institution followed its own protocols to collect whole blood in K2EDTA tubes. For TCRbeta analysis, collaborators shipped samples in one of three forms: frozen whole blood, isolated PBMCs, or DNA extracted from either of those sample types. This specimen comes from a study of blood T cell repertoires in COVID-19 (dated by TCRdb to the early 2020s). General notes on the study: Samples covering the acute and convalescent phases of COVID-19 were provided by collaborators in the United States, Italy and Spain. The repertoires were made available in a free public database intended to serve as a resource for research on the immune response to SARS-CoV-2. Samples were obtained from the ongoing ImmuneRACE study (first 160 participants) and from 1,200 or so subjects provided by 6 global collaborators. Subjects who had been exposed to COVID-19, were actively infected with it, or had recovered from it provided the deeply sampled blood TCRbeta repertoires that made up the dataset. Sample metadata almost always included a de-identified subject ID, COVID-19 status, age in years and sex. The prospective study material was composed of cDNA or gDNA derived from T cells, B-cell-depleted T cells, or PBMCs. Where HLA class I and class II types were available, the types were taken from metadata supplied by the sample provider, not from assay-based typing. Summary of the overall study and its limitations: Clinical and demographic metadata were provided uncurated, with the amount varying by source and participant.

TCRbeta CDR3 regions were amplified from genomic DNA using the immunoSEQ Assay, a bias-controlled multiplex PCR. From the authors' description of their analysis: Within the assay, amplification of reference gene primers was used to estimate how many nucleated cells each sample contained. Sequence reads were collapsed and filtered to measure the absolute abundance of every unique TCRbeta CDR3 rearrangement. For each sample, productive Simpson clonality was calculated as the square root of Simpson's diversity index over productive rearrangements. TCRdb stores this immuneACCESS table with in-frame sequences only. Part of the clones is absent; in the studies checked, under half of the shortfall reflects unresolved V genes, and no reason is known for the rest. The D gene and trimming were derived from the DNA, and the V and J assignments and clone size from that table. The sample table holds 200,000 to 300,000 clones, of which around 85% were seen once. Jointly, the top ten make up 5.5% to 8% of the sample.

Cut back by 5 bases and 5 bases, the V and J ends lie 17 bases apart. Taken from the germline V gene, the CDR1 and CDR2 loops are SGHTA and FQGNSA. The CDR3 contains 15 residues, cysteine and phenylalanine counted. Only CDR3 DNA is held: 45 bases, read in frame from base 1. The V and J segments used are TRBV7-2 and TRBJ2-3; tentative D gene TRBD2, with 5 bases matching. Sequencing was carried out using peripheral blood. The receptor was derived from a woman aged 60 to 75 with active or convalescent COVID-19. The DNA reads as follows: TGTGCCAGCAGCGCACTTATTAGCGAGGGAGATACGCAGTATTTT. It translates as CASSALISEGDTQYF.